This TCR beta chain was captured in a study of T cells in Graves' hyperthyroidism and ophthalmopathy. What was amplified from RNA transcripts were TCR beta CDR3 regions. RT-PCR in the first round (using the HTBI primer set) targeted the TCR CDR3. Using its own MiXCR run on the multiplex PCR reads, TCRdb lists one record per CDR3 protein. The sample holds about 480,000 distinct CDR3 sequences, around a fifth seen once. The length of the CDR3 is 15 residues. The V gene end was trimmed by 4 bases and the J gene end by 3 bases; junction bases not matched to a gene: 3. Germline V gene lookup returns CDR1 LGHNT and CDR2 FRNRAP. Findings of the study overall: Ophthalmopathy, which appeared later, was predicted by the model a median approximately 6 months before onset.

Concerning this clonotype: The antigen is undetermined.

The receptor comes from a woman aged 70 to 79 with Graves' ophthalmopathy. The V and J genes are TRBV12-5 and TRBJ2-3; 11 bases align to TRBD1. Sequences were obtained from blood. The CDR3 DNA follows: TGTGCTAGTGGTTCCGGACAGGGGGCTACAGATACGCAGTATTTT. It specifies CASGSGQGATDTQYF. The whole variable domain, remainder taken from reference TRBV12-5 and TRBJ2-3, is DARVTQTPRHKVTEMGQEVTMRCQPILGHNTVFWYRQTMMQGLELLAYFRNRAPLDDSGMPKDRFSAEMPDATLATLKIQPSEPRDSAVYFCASGSGQGATDTQYFGPGTRLTVL.